This T cell receptor (beta chain) emerged from a study of graft-versus-host responses after intestinal transplantation. Study background: Recipients underwent multivisceral, liver-intestinal, or isolated intestinal transplants. Overall study results and limits: Early post-transplant HvG declines tracked with peak circulating GvH clone levels. Ileal or blood samples showed some GvH clones first, and such clones were also found in recipient marrow.

Measured with immunoSEQ multiplex PCR; TCRdb has only the in-frame clones, and not every one. The sample has 40,000 to 55,000 clones, about 95% seen once. Regarding this clone: Antigen unknown.

The ends were cut back, 5 bases at V and 3 bases at J, with 25 bases in the middle. Germline V lookup: CDR1 SGHTA, CDR2 FQGNSA. This CDR3 contains 18 residues. This clonotype originated in a human donor who was the organ donor for an intestinal transplant. The sample here was unstimulated CD8+ T cells sorted from spleen or lymph node cells, taken before transplant. The chain uses TRBV7-2 and TRBJ1-2; possible D gene TRBD1, 6 bases. CDR3 sequence: CASSHGLARFAGDYGYTF. In DNA, the CDR3 is TGTGCCAGCAGCCATGGTTTGGCTCGGTTTGCAGGGGACTATGGCTACACCTTC. Full variable domain (missing parts from reference TRBV7-2 and TRBJ1-2): GAGVSQSPSNKVTEKGKDVELRCDPISGHTALYWYRQSLGQGLEFLIYFQGNSAPDKSGLPSDRFSAERTGGSVSTLTIQRTQQEDSAVYLCASSHGLARFAGDYGYTFGSGTRLTVV.